Listed below are T cell receptor beta chains from one sample, sequenced in a study of cytomegalovirus exposure and HLA in healthy donors. Only in-frame clones appear in the TCRdb table, and some are missing; sequencing was by immunoSEQ multiplex PCR. This sample has about 140,000 clones, with around 90% found just once. Sample: PBMCs. The source is a woman in her thirties or forties in good health and CMV-seronegative. The CDR3 runs from the conserved cysteine through the conserved F or W. D genes are given only for firm matches. Clone size is shown for a subset of rows, as once, few, many or a class of expanded clone.

CASRRRDRAFF | TGTGCCAGCAGGAGGCGAGATCGGGCTTTCTTT | TRBV28 | - | TRBJ1-1 | -
CASSGRTSVSLSRETQYF | TGTGCCAGCAGTGGCCGGACTAGTGTCTCGCTTAGCCGAGAGACCCAGTACTTC | TRBV5-5 | - | TRBJ2-5 | TRBD2
CASRETANYGYTF | TGTGCCAGCAGGGAAACAGCTAACTATGGCTACACCTTC | TRBV28 | few | TRBJ1-2 | -
CASSFGTSGREDTQYF | TGTGCCAGCAGCTTCGGGACTAGCGGGAGGGAAGATACGCAGTATTTT | TRBV7-9 | - | TRBJ2-3 | TRBD2
CASSYFGLLGEQFF | TGTGCCAGCAGTTACTTCGGGTTACTCGGTGAGCAGTTCTTC | TRBV6-5 | - | TRBJ2-1 | -
CASSYTSGILTDTQYF | TGTGCCAGCAGTTACACTAGCGGGATCCTCACAGATACGCAGTATTTT | TRBV6-5 | - | TRBJ2-3 | TRBD2
CASSLENRGVSTDTQYF | TGTGCCAGCAGCTTAGAAAACAGGGGGGTGAGCACAGATACGCAGTATTTT | TRBV7-2 | once | TRBJ2-3 | TRBD1
CASSFEGDTEAFF | TGCGCCAGCAGCTTCGAGGGGGACACTGAAGCTTTCTTT | TRBV5-1 | - | TRBJ1-1 | -
CASSLASGQETQYF | TGCGCCAGCAGCTTGGCTAGCGGACAAGAGACCCAGTACTTC | TRBV5-1 | - | TRBJ2-5 | TRBD2
CSAEGIDRLASGYTF | TGCAGCGCTGAGGGAATAGACAGGTTAGCTTCTGGCTACACCTTC | TRBV29-1 | - | TRBJ1-2 | -
CASAGADTQYF | TGTGCCAGCGCGGGCGCGGATACGCAGTATTTT | TRBV28 | - | TRBJ2-3 | -
CASSSRTVNTEAFF | TGTGCCAGCAGTTCCAGGACAGTGAACACTGAAGCTTTCTTT | TRBV6-6 | - | TRBJ1-1 | -
CASSTRDYSNQPQHF | TGTGCCAGCAGTACCCGGGACTATAGCAATCAGCCCCAGCATTTT | TRBV6-5 | - | TRBJ1-5 | -
CASSLGLAVDTQYF | TGTGCCAGCAGCTTGGGACTAGCGGTAGATACGCAGTATTTT | TRBV11-3 | - | TRBJ2-3 | TRBD2
CASNPRGYNEQFF | TGTGCCAGCAATCCCAGGGGATACAATGAGCAGTTCTTC | TRBV9 | - | TRBJ2-1 | -
CASSVVSGNTEAFF | TGTGCCAGCAGCGTAGTGTCGGGGAACACTGAAGCTTTCTTT | TRBV9 | - | TRBJ1-1 | -
CASSELRDRGRLAGVFEQFF | TGTGCCAGCAGCGAACTCCGGGACAGGGGGAGACTAGCGGGAGTCTTTGAGCAGTTCTTC | TRBV21-1 | once | TRBJ2-1 | -
CASSPTGWGYEQFF | TGTGCCAGCAGTCCGACAGGGTGGGGATATGAGCAGTTCTTC | TRBV27 | once | TRBJ2-1 | TRBD1
CASSLPGGDTGELFF | TGCGCCAGCAGCCTTCCAGGTGGCGACACCGGGGAGCTGTTTTTT | TRBV5-1 | - | TRBJ2-2 | -
CASRWAVSGYTF | TGTGCCAGCAGGTGGGCCGTGAGTGGCTACACCTTC | TRBV5-6 | - | TRBJ1-2 | -
CASSGGVGETQYF | TGTGCCAGCAGCGGGGGGGTAGGGGAGACCCAGTACTTC | TRBV9 | - | TRBJ2-5 | -
CASSQDHPGSYEQYF | TGCGCCAGCAGCCAAGATCACCCCGGCTCCTACGAGCAGTACTTC | TRBV4-1 | - | TRBJ2-7 | -
CASSSSSSGSYEQYF | TGTGCCAGCAGTTCCTCTTCGAGCGGGAGCTACGAGCAGTACTTC | TRBV27 | - | TRBJ2-7 | TRBD2
CASSLDLVRLSSYNEQFF | TGTGCCAGCAGCTTAGATCTCGTCAGGTTAAGCTCCTACAATGAGCAGTTCTTC | TRBV11-2 | - | TRBJ2-1 | -
CASSPTQGGNQPQHF | TGTGCCAGCTCCCCAACACAGGGGGGCAATCAGCCCCAGCATTTT | TRBV18 | - | TRBJ1-5 | TRBD1
CASSPRPGGNTIYF | TGTGCCAGCAGTCCCCGCCCGGGTGGAAACACCATATATTTT | TRBV27 | - | TRBJ1-3 | -
CASSLTLAGGPYEQYF | TGTGCCAGCAGCTTGACTCTAGCGGGAGGCCCCTACGAGCAGTACTTC | TRBV4-2 | once | TRBJ2-7 | TRBD2
CASTRDGGAFTGNTIYF | TGTGCCAGCACCCGTGATGGGGGGGCGTTCACTGGAAACACCATATATTTT | TRBV2 | - | TRBJ1-3 | -
CASSVEFTGSGNTIYF | TGTGCCAGCAGCGTAGAGTTCACAGGCTCTGGAAACACCATATATTTT | TRBV9 | - | TRBJ1-3 | -
CASSPETGGEKLFF | TGCGCCAGCAGCCCGGAGACAGGGGGAGAAAAACTGTTTTTT | TRBV5-1 | - | TRBJ1-4 | TRBD1